The present TCR beta chain was sequenced within a study of blood T cell repertoires in COVID-19 (dated by TCRdb to the early 2020s). Turning to the overall study: Collaborator samples came from the United States, Italy and Spain and covered acute and convalescent phases of COVID-19. Sample metadata almost always included a de-identified subject ID, COVID-19 status, age in years and sex. Samples were obtained from the ongoing ImmuneRACE study (first 160 participants) and from some 1,200 subjects provided by 6 global collaborators. Deeply sampled blood TCRbeta repertoires from subjects exposed to, actively infected with, or recovered from COVID-19 were included in the dataset. Where HLA class I and class II types were available, the types were taken from metadata supplied by the sample provider, not from assay-based typing. The material from the prospective study consisted of cDNA or gDNA derived from T cells, B-cell-depleted T cells, or PBMCs. The repertoires were made available in a free public database intended to serve as a resource for research on the immune response to SARS-CoV-2. Broader findings and caveats from the paper: The quantity of clinical and demographic metadata differed by source and by participant and was supplied without curation.

Whole blood was collected in K2EDTA tubes by collaborating institutions according to the institutions' own protocols. Collaborator samples were shipped for TCRbeta analysis as frozen whole blood, isolated PBMCs, or DNA extracted from either sample type. V loses 7 bases, J loses 4 bases, and the germline ends lie 13 bases apart. Taken from cysteine to phenylalanine, the CDR3 has 13 residues. Solely the CDR3 DNA is kept, with 39 bases framed from the first base. Sequences SNHLY (CDR1) and FYNNEI (CDR2) are obtained from the germline V gene. In the case of this clone: The specificity of this receptor is unknown. No much larger clone exists at a distance of one base, and base qualities are not known.

The immunoSEQ Assay, a bias-controlled multiplex PCR, was used to amplify TCRbeta CDR3 regions from genomic DNA. The study's processing was this. Nucleated cell counts per sample were estimated from amplification of reference gene primers within the assay. To quantify the absolute abundance of each unique TCRbeta CDR3 rearrangement, sequence reads were collapsed and filtered. For each sample, productive Simpson clonality was calculated as the square root of Simpson's diversity index across productive rearrangements. TCRdb carries this immuneACCESS record with in-frame sequences only. Its versions omit some clonotypes, under half of them owing to an unresolved V gene in the studies checked, with the rest unexplained. The DNA was the basis for D and trimming; V, J and clone size are from that table. A total of a few hundred thousand clones appear in this sample, 80% to 90% of them only once. The ten largest clones represent less than 3% of the sample.

The sample comprised peripheral blood. The V and J segments used are TRBV2 and TRBJ1-1; TRBD1 is perhaps the D gene, given 6 matching bases. The source is a man aged 50-59 years with active or convalescent COVID-19. The CDR3 protein: CASMGTSSTEAFF. The nucleotide sequence is given as TGTGCCAGCATGGGGACATCTAGCACTGAAGCTTTCTTT.